This paragraph reports one T cell receptor beta chain. Its specificity is unknown. Other nucleotide sequences from this sample produce the same CDR3. The data are from a study of shared clonotypes between healthy human individuals. On the study more broadly: The cohort comprised a couple of women and a few men. Their ages spanned 18 to 49 years. General study results and limits: Of the naive CD4 clonotypes, roughly 5% were shared across a few donors.

CDR3 size: 16 residues. Germline-derived CDR1 and CDR2 are SGHDN and FVKESK. V shed 2 bases, J shed 4 bases, and the junction held 7 bases outside the gene matches. Profiling relied on immunoSEQ multiplex PCR, and the TCRdb table lists in-frame clones only, not all of them. Of approximately 88,000 clones in the sample, 68% were seen once. The V gene is TRBV14, the J gene TRBJ2-1; 8 bases match TRBD2. The sequence came from a man in his thirties or forties in good health. Sample: memory CD8+ T cells sorted from blood. Stated subset: CD45RO+ cells pooled with CCR7-negative TemRA cells. The CDR3 reads CASSQFTSGLYNEQFF. Here the CDR3 DNA reads TGTGCCAGCAGCCAATTTACTAGCGGCCTATACAATGAGCAGTTCTTC.